The entry that follows covers one TCR beta chain sequence. This clonotype was seen repeatedly, ten times or more. No cognate antigen has been identified for it. No base-level quality is on record; no much larger clone is a single base apart. Receptor libraries were prepared by 5' RACE. These reads were obtained on an Illumina HiSeq 2000. A universal primer binding site was added through template switching, and the final cDNA carried a unique molecular identifier so that TCR cDNA molecules could be counted accurately. Specific primers in the conserved constant-segment region were used to synthesize first-strand cDNA for TCR alpha and beta chains. To control for contamination, each cDNA library was double barcoded with a SMART-Mk sample barcode plus Illumina barcodes. TruSeq adapter sequences and Illumina sample barcodes were added in two successive PCR steps. The TCR alpha and beta cDNA libraries were sequenced on the Illumina HiSeq platform using custom primers. The study's own analysis went as follows. MiGEC processed the raw reads to extract unique molecular identifiers, while MiXCR was used to determine the CDR3 positions. For each individual, recombination models were inferred using an EM algorithm with the repgenHMM and IGoR tools. Shared clonotypes were analyzed with the tcR package in R, and sharing was normalized by the product of cloneset sizes. Out-of-frame nonproductive sequences were analyzed to study raw recombination free of thymic and clonal selection effects. The public reads were reprocessed in TCRdb via fastp at Q25 and MiXCR, keeping in-frame beta chains. CDR3 protein duplicates are merged, each entry listing the most common genes and DNA. For this entry, the V and J calls and clone size follow TCRdb and not the study's own pipeline. For this sample the table gives approximately 150,000 distinct CDR3 sequences, of which around 3.5% were detected only once. The biggest ten clones account for more than 7% of the sample.

All donors were healthy Caucasians. Miltenyi CD45RO+ enrichment and human naive T-cell isolation kits were used to isolate memory (CD45RO+) and naive T cells from PBMC. The entry originates in a study of identical twins (dated by TCRdb to between 2015 and 2016). A note on the overall study: To test whether fetal clonotypes persist, the study used deep sequencing on TCR alpha and beta repertoires from monozygotic twins, unrelated adults of various ages, and cord blood. To rule out contamination, the twin experiments were replicated at different times with different library preparation protocols.

The V end loses 4 bases and the J end loses 10 bases, and a stretch of 23 bases separates them. The germline V gene sets CDR1 to KGHSH and CDR2 to LQKENI. From cysteine to phenylalanine, the CDR3 is 16 amino acids long. Only the CDR3 DNA stays, 48 bases, in frame from base 1. Study-wide findings and limitations: Invariant T cells such as MAIT and iNKT could partly confound zero-insertion analyses, though diverse VJ usage argued against this for most clonotypes. Compared with coincidental sharing between unrelated individuals, out-of-frame TCR alpha sequences shared between twins showed an excess of sequences with low generation probability. Fewer insertions were carried by abundant cord blood beta clonotypes, a similar but weaker trend appeared in young adult naive repertoires, and no such trend appeared in memory repertoires. Recombination models systematically underestimated out-of-frame TCR alpha sharing in monozygotic twins but agreed with sharing between unrelated individuals. The excess sharing between twins in beta out-of-frame sequences was weaker because fewer shared sequences reduced the signal-to-noise ratio. Because the same donors could not be followed over many years, the conclusions depended on cross-sectional statistical analysis.

Here the chain combines TRBV18 and TRBJ2-1; the D assignment is uncertain and may be TRBD1 or TRBD2, with 7 bases supporting each. The source material was memory T cells sorted from blood. The sample's cell subset or site, from its label and the paper: CD45RO+ enriched T cells. This receptor was taken from a man younger than 35 in good health. The bases are TGTGCCAGCTCACAAGACAGGGCGGGAGATGGCAGGGAGCAGTTCTTC. It specifies CASSQDRAGDGREQFF.